One sample yielded the 22 T cell receptor beta chains listed below, sequenced in a study of blood T cell repertoires in COVID-19. The protocol was immunoSEQ multiplex PCR, while the TCRdb copy is restricted to in-frame clones and leaves out a portion. The sample comprises a few hundred thousand clones, 86% of which are singletons, and roughly 9.8% rests with the top ten. The sample taken for sequencing was peripheral blood. The receptor source for this set is a middle-aged man who had recovered from COVID-19.

V is TRBV7-2 and J is TRBJ1-1; the D gene is possibly TRBD1 (5 bases). Looked up from germline, CDR1 is SGHTA and CDR2 is FQGNSA. There are 15 residues in the CDR3. Trimming left V 4 bases short and J 1 base short, with 13 bases between. The CDR3 is CASSSQGMRNTEAFF. In DNA, the CDR3 is TGTGCCAGCAGCTCGCAGGGTATGCGGAACACTGAAGCTTTCTTT.

This clone was observed once. The chain links TRBV5-4 to TRBJ1-2; 12 bases are shared with TRBD1. The CDR3 totals 18 residues. V shed 4 bases, J shed 5 bases, and the junction held 15 bases outside the gene matches. Germline V gives CDR1 SGHNT, CDR2 YYREEE (reference sequence). The CDR3 loop reads CASSGPGGQGARGYGYTF. CDR3 bases: TGTGCCAGCAGCGGCCCGGGGGGACAGGGGGCGCGAGGGTATGGCTACACCTTC.

V gene TRBV7-9 combines with J gene TRBJ2-2, with TRBD2 matching 11 bases. The V segment lost 4 bases and the J segment 1 base; nucleotides outside the gene matches: 8. Germline CDR1 and CDR2: SEHNR and FQNEAQ (reference sequence). The CDR3 has 18 amino acids. CDR3 loop: CASSSIAGGFVNTGELFF. The CDR3 region has the DNA TGTGCCAGCAGCTCCATAGCGGGGGGGTTCGTGAACACCGGGGAGCTGTTTTTT. The full variable domain, its missing parts supplied by reference TRBV7-9 and TRBJ2-2, is DTGVSQNPRHKITKRGQNVTFRCDPISEHNRLYWYRQTLGQGPEFLTYFQNEAQLEKSRLLSDRFSAERPKGSFSTLEIQRTEQGDSAMYLCASSSIAGGFVNTGELFFGEGSRLTVL.

This chain uses TRBV29-1 with TRBJ2-7; TRBD2 is a possible D gene (6 bases). V lost 6 bases to trimming and J lost 3 bases, with 21 bases between them. The CDR3 consists of 15 residues. Per the germline V gene, CDR1 is SQVTM and CDR2 is ANQGSEA. In DNA, the CDR3 is TGCAGCGTCAGTCAAGCGGGTGGTCCAGGCTACGAGCAGTACTTC. As protein: CSVSQAGGPGYEQYF.

V and J are TRBV19 and TRBJ2-7, with TRBD2 identical over 8 bases. Germline CDR1 is LNHDA and CDR2 is SQIVND (reference sequence). This CDR3 contains 15 residues. V trimming: 3 bases; J trimming: 4 bases; junction bases outside the gene matches: 8. As DNA, the CDR3 is TGTGCCAGTAGTATGGGAGGGACTAGTGTTTACGAGCAGTACTTC. The encoded protein is CASSMGGTSVYEQYF. The full variable domain, its missing parts supplied by reference TRBV19 and TRBJ2-7, is DGGITQSPKYLFRKEGQNVTLSCEQNLNHDAMYWYRQDPGQGLRLIYYSQIVNDFQKGDIAEGYSVSREKKESFPLTVTSAQKNPTAFYLCASSMGGTSVYEQYFGPGTRLTVT.

The chain couples TRBV6-6 to TRBJ2-7; 8 bases line up with TRBD1. This CDR3 has 12 amino acids. The germline CDR1 and CDR2 sequences are MNHNY and SVGAGI (reference sequence). V lost 5 bases and J lost 6; bases outside the gene matches: 3. CDR3 coding DNA: TGTGCCAGCAGTGGACAGGGAACCGAGCAGTACTTC. It is translated as CASSGQGTEQYF.

The chain carries TRBV6-2 or TRBV6-3 and TRBJ2-5; possible D gene TRBD1, 6 bases. V dropped 6 bases and J dropped 5 bases, with 25 bases sitting between them. CDR1 and CDR2 from the germline V gene are MNHEY and SVGEGT. The CDR3 runs 17 residues. CDR3 bases: TGTGCCAGCAGCGAACTTAGAACCGCACAGGGTTGGGAGACCCAGTACTTC. This sequence encodes CASSELRTAQGWETQYF.

The J gene is TRBJ1-2, the V gene TRBV10-3; weak D call: TRBD1 (5 bases). V lost 10 bases and J lost 4, with 13 bases in between. The CDR3 sequence is 12 residues long. Germline V gene sequence: CDR1 ENHRY, CDR2 SYGVKD. The CDR3 nucleotides are TGTGCCACATTACAGGCCCTCTATGGCTACACCTTC. It yields the protein CATLQALYGYTF.

This clone was seen a handful of times. The rearrangement links TRBV6-6 to TRBJ1-1; D is uncertain. The CDR3 has 15 amino acids. The germline gives CDR1 MNHNY, CDR2 SVGAGI (reference sequence). The V gene lost 0 bases and the J gene lost 5 bases, with 13 bases spanning the gap. The CDR3 coding sequence is TGTGCCAGCAGTTACTCGAAGAGATCGGGGACTGAAGCTTTCTTT. Amino acids: CASSYSKRSGTEAFF.

The J gene is TRBJ2-3, the V gene TRBV7-8, with a weak D call TRBD2 (6 bases). Germline V gene sequence: CDR1 SGHVS, CDR2 FQNEAQ. The CDR3 length is 17 residues. V gave up 2 bases and J gave up 5 bases, with 20 bases separating them. The CDR3 protein is CASSLLRRGASRDTQYF. The CDR3 DNA is TGTGCCAGCAGCTTATTACGGCGGGGTGCCTCACGAGATACGCAGTATTTT.

V usage is TRBV20-1 and J usage is TRBJ1-2; D may be TRBD1 (6 bases). CDR1 is DFQATT and CDR2 is SNEGSKA in the germline V gene (reference sequence). Trimming cost V 5 bases and J 8 bases, with 6 bases left between them. The CDR3 runs 9 residues. This CDR3 reads CSAGGGYTF. The DNA for the CDR3 is TGCAGTGCTGGGGGCGGCTACACCTTC.

The chain carries TRBV5-1 and TRBJ1-4, with unresolved D. In germline, CDR1 is SGHRS, CDR2 YFSETQ. The V gene lost 0 bases and the J gene lost 8 bases, with 23 bases spanning the gap. CDR3 length: 18 residues. In DNA, the CDR3 is TGCGCCAGCAGCTTGGAAATAGCTCGAGGAGGCCTAGGGGAAAAACTGTTTTTT. This codes for CASSLEIARGGLGEKLFF.

The chain is built from TRBV6-6 and TRBJ2-7; D may be TRBD2 (7 bases). V was trimmed by 8 bases and J by 6 bases, leaving 23 bases between them. CDR1 is MNHNY and CDR2 is SVGAGI in the germline V gene (reference sequence). The CDR3 is 15 amino acids. CDR3 sequence: CASAYAGASRSEQYF. In DNA, the CDR3 is TGTGCCAGCGCATACGCGGGGGCCAGCCGTTCCGAGCAGTACTTC.

The table lists this clone with a few counts. The gene calls are TRBV27 and TRBJ1-1; the D is unclear. This CDR3 spans 14 amino acids. The V gene lost 3 bases and the J gene lost 2 bases, with 10 bases spanning the gap. The germline V gene encodes CDR1 MNHEY and CDR2 SMNVEV (reference sequence). CDR3 DNA: TGTGCCAGCAGTTTGTTTAGTTTCAACACTGAAGCTTTCTTT. Protein product: CASSLFSFNTEAFF.

This chain connects TRBV11-2 to TRBJ2-2; 7 bases map to TRBD1. V lost 3 bases to trimming and J lost 6 bases; unmatched junction nucleotides: 7. Per germline, CDR1 SGHAT and CDR2 FQNNGV. The CDR3 sequence is 15 residues long. DNA for the CDR3: TGTGCCAGCAGCTTGGATCAGGGGGTCCCCGGGGAGCTGTTTTTT. Amino acid sequence: CASSLDQGVPGELFF.

This chain connects TRBV7-9 to TRBJ2-2, with 7 bases that match TRBD2. The CDR3 length is 18 residues. V was clipped by 4 bases and J by 2 bases; unmatched bases: 13. The germline CDR1 and CDR2 sequences are SEHNR and FQNEAQ (reference sequence). CDR3 residues: CASSWGGTTRVNTGELFF. The CDR3 DNA reads as TGTGCCAGCAGCTGGGGGGGGACTACCCGAGTAAACACCGGGGAGCTGTTTTTT.

J is TRBJ2-3 and V is TRBV6-5; a weak D match, TRBD2 (6 bases). There are 14 residues in the CDR3. Germline CDR1 MNHEY, CDR2 SVGAGI. The ends were cut back, 5 bases at V and 0 bases at J, with 9 bases in the middle. Here the CDR3 DNA reads TGTGCCAGCAGTCTGGGACTGAGCACAGATACGCAGTATTTT. Protein: CASSLGLSTDTQYF.

This clone occurred once. V usage is TRBV4-1 and J usage is TRBJ2-3, with a weak D call TRBD2 (6 bases). The CDR3 contains 15 residues. CDR1 and CDR2 from the germline V gene are MGHRA and YSYEKL. V was cut by 4 bases and J by 6 bases, with 17 bases left in between. The CDR3 here is CASSLQQTGRDTQYF. CDR3 nucleotide sequence: TGCGCCAGCAGCCTACAACAGACTGGGAGGGATACGCAGTATTTT.

As DNA, the CDR3 is TGTGCTAGTGGTTTGCCACGGCAGGGGTGGGGAAACACCATATATTTT. It translates to CASGLPRQGWGNTIYF. The chain recombines TRBV12-5 with TRBJ1-3, with D maybe TRBD1 (6 bases). V was shortened by 2 bases and J by 4 bases, with 15 bases between the two germline ends. Germline CDR1 and CDR2: LGHNT and FRNRAP. The CDR3 spans 16 residues.

The chain uses TRBV10-3 and TRBJ2-1; maybe TRBD2 (7 bases). The CDR3 has 14 residues. The V and J ends lost 7 bases and 5 bases respectively, with 15 bases between them. The germline V gene encodes CDR1 ENHRY and CDR2 SYGVKD. The CDR3, as DNA: TGTGCCATCATTTGGGGGGGACAACACAATGAGCAGTTCTTC. It yields the protein CAIIWGGQHNEQFF.

Only a few counts were recorded for this clone. This chain joins TRBV29-1 and TRBJ1-1; TRBD1 agrees at 8 bases. CDR1 and CDR2 (germline): SQVTM, ANQGSEA. The CDR3 is 15 amino acids. V was pared by 4 bases and J by 0 bases, with 7 bases of the junction left unmatched. The CDR3 here is CSVGPLTGVNTEAFF. The CDR3 DNA follows: TGCAGCGTTGGCCCCCTGACAGGGGTGAACACTGAAGCTTTCTTT.

This clone was recorded once. At the DNA level, this CDR3 is encoded by other sequences in the same sample as well. V gene TRBV18 combines with J gene TRBJ2-3; D unresolved. This CDR3 comprises 12 residues. The germline V gene encodes CDR1 KGHSH and CDR2 LQKENI. The V end was cut by 6 bases, the J end by 0 bases, with 4 bases between. Here the CDR3 reads CASSPSTDTQYF. DNA of the CDR3: TGTGCCAGCTCTCCTAGCACAGATACGCAGTATTTT.